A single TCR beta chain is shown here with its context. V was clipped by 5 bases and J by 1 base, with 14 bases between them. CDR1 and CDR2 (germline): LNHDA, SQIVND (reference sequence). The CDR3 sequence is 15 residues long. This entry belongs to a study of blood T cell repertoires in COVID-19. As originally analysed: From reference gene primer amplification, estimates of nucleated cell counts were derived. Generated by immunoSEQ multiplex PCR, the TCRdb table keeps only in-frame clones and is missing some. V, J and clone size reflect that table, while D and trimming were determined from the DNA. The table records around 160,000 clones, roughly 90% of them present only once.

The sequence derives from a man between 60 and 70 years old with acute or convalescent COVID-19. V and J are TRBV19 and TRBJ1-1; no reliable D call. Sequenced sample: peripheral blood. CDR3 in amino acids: CASSVRRRGNTEAFF. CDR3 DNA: TGTGCCAGTAGTGTACGGAGAAGAGGGAACACTGAAGCTTTCTTT.